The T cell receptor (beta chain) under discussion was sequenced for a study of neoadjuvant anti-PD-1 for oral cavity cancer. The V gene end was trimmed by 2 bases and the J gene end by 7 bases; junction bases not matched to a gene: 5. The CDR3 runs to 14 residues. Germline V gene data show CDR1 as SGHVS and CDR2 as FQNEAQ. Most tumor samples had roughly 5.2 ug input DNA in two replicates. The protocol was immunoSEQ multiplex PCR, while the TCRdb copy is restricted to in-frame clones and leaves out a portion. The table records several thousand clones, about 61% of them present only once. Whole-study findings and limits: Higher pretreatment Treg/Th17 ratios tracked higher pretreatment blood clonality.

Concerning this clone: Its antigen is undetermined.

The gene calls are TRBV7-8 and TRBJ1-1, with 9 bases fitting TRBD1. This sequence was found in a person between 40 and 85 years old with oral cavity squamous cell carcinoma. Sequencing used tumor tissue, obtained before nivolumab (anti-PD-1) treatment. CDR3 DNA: TGTGCCAGCAGCTTACGCCCGGGACAGGGTGAAGCTTTCTTT. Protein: CASSLRPGQGEAFF.